These 20 T cell receptor beta chains were all obtained from the same sample, sequenced in a study of response to subunit inactivated influenza vaccine. TCRdb reprocessed the RT-PCR reads via MiXCR and lists one record per CDR3 protein. The sample includes over 400,000 distinct CDR3 sequences, roughly 9.7% of them seen just once. The sequencing here drew on PBMCs from blood, taken 35 to 45 days after vaccination. Receptors were obtained from a man aged 50 to 60 who received an inactivated influenza vaccine.

The rearrangement links TRBV6-2 or TRBV6-3 to TRBJ2-5, with 9 bases matching TRBD1. CDR3 length equals 15 residues. Germline values: CDR1 MNHEY, CDR2 SVGEGT. The trim removed 6 bases at V and 4 bases at J, leaving 9 bases unmatched. The CDR3 spells CASSHRQGVAETQYF. The CDR3 nucleotides read TGTGCCAGCAGCCACCGACAGGGGGTCGCAGAGACCCAGTACTTC.

The rearrangement joins TRBV10-3 to TRBJ2-7; 11 nucleotides match TRBD2. Germline-derived CDR1 and CDR2 are ENHRY and SYGVKD. CDR3 length equals 14 residues. V was clipped by 10 bases and J by 4 bases; unmatched bases: 9. CDR3 sequence (DNA): TGTGCCACCCAACTAGCGGGAGCAGCGTACGAGCAGTACTTC. Translated: CATQLAGAAYEQYF.

This clonotype was seen repeatedly, ten times or more. V and J are TRBV20-1 and TRBJ2-7; TRBD2 agrees at 7 bases. The CDR3 is 14 residues long. CDR1 and CDR2 (germline): DFQATT, SNEGSKA (reference sequence). V lost 3 bases to trimming and J lost 1 base; unmatched junction nucleotides: 6. The DNA of the CDR3 is TGCAGTGCTAGCTTGCGGGAGCCTTCCTACGAGCAGTACTTC. Residues: CSASLREPSYEQYF.

The V and J genes are TRBV6-1 and TRBJ2-6, with D possibly called TRBD1 or TRBD2 (5 bases each). The ends were cut back, 7 bases at V and 4 bases at J, with 14 bases in the middle. The CDR3 runs 15 residues. Per germline, CDR1 MNHNS and CDR2 SASEGT. CDR3 amino acids: CASIKGTTGANVLTF. CDR3 nucleotide sequence: TGTGCCAGCATCAAGGGGACGACGGGGGCCAACGTCCTGACTTTC.

The genes are TRBV6-1 and TRBJ2-4, with 9 bases matching TRBD1. Germline V gene lookup returns CDR1 MNHNS and CDR2 SASEGT. J lost 2 bases, V lost 5 bases, and 4 bases had no gene match. The length of the CDR3 is 15 residues. CDR3 DNA sequence: TGTGCCAGCAGTCGGGACAGGGCTCCCAAAAACATTCAGTACTTC. The encoded protein is CASSRDRAPKNIQYF.

At least ten counts were recorded for this clonotype. This rearrangement joins TRBV27 to TRBJ2-5, with 7 bases fitting TRBD1. Per the germline V gene, CDR1 is MNHEY and CDR2 is SMNVEV (reference sequence). The CDR3 has 17 amino acids. The V gene end was trimmed by 5 bases and the J gene end by 2 bases; junction bases not matched to a gene: 14. The CDR3 DNA is TGTGCCAGCAGTGTCACCTCCTTGACAGGGCCACAAGAGACCCAGTACTTC. It encodes CASSVTSLTGPQETQYF.

This clonotype appeared a few times. CDR3 sequence reads: CASSQDASGANVLTF. The CDR3 bases are TGCGCCAGCAGCCAAGATGCCTCTGGGGCCAACGTCCTGACTTTC. The gene calls are TRBV4-3 and TRBJ2-6; the D is unclear. The V and J ends lost 0 bases and 0 bases respectively, with 3 bases between them. This CDR3 has 15 amino acids. From germline, CDR1 is LGHNA and CDR2 YSLEER.

This clonotype was found many times. This rearrangement joins TRBV7-3 to TRBJ2-5; the D gene is possibly TRBD2 (5 bases). Germline loops: CDR1 SGHTA, CDR2 FQGTGA. With 2 bases removed from V and 2 bases from J, the gap between germline ends came to 12 bases. The CDR3 consists of 15 residues. The DNA for the CDR3 is TGTGCCAGCAGCTTACGAGGGCACTATCAAGAGACCCAGTACTTC. Protein: CASSLRGHYQETQYF. The complete variable domain, with remaining parts taken from reference TRBV7-3 and TRBJ2-5, reads GAGVSQTPSNKVTEKGKYVELRCDPISGHTALYWYRQSLGQGPEFLIYFQGTGAADDSGLPNDRFFAVRPEGSVSTLKIQRTERGDSAVYLCASSLRGHYQETQYFGPGTRLLVL.

This clonotype has a handful of counts. The chain couples TRBV20-1 to TRBJ2-1, with 15 nucleotides matching TRBD2. CDR3 size: 18 residues. The V gene's germline CDR1 is DFQATT and CDR2 SNEGSKA (reference sequence). V shed 6 bases and J 0 bases; nucleotides not matched to a gene: 9. DNA of the CDR3: TGCAGTGCCGCCGGGACTAGCGGGAGGCACAGCTCCTACAATGAGCAGTTCTTC. It codes for CSAAGTSGRHSSYNEQFF.

This clonotype came up many times. V gene TRBV12-3 or TRBV12-4 combines with J gene TRBJ2-7; TRBD1 might be the D (6 bases). The CDR3 has 13 amino acids. Trimming took 5 bases from V and 4 from J, leaving 12 bases between them. CDR3 coding DNA: TGTGCCAGCAGTGGAAACAGGGTATACGAGCAGTACTTC. This gives the protein CASSGNRVYEQYF.

The chain is built from TRBV20-1 and TRBJ2-7; D is unresolved. CDR1 DFQATT and CDR2 SNEGSKA come from the germline V gene (reference sequence). The CDR3 runs 14 residues. The germline V and J ends were trimmed by 4 bases and 2 bases, with 15 bases remaining between them. For the CDR3, the DNA is TGCAGTGCTAAACATTCAGGCAGAACCTACGAGCAGTACTTC. This gives the protein CSAKHSGRTYEQYF.

A few counts support this clonotype. The V and J genes are TRBV6-5 and TRBJ2-1; no clear D. Trimming pared 7 bases from V and 10 bases from J, leaving 11 bases between. The CDR3 totals 11 residues. Germline V gene data show CDR1 as MNHEY and CDR2 as SVGAGI. CDR3 DNA sequence: TGTGCCAGCAATAACCCAGACGAGCAGTTCTTC. Translation gives CASNNPDEQFF.

J is TRBJ2-7 and V is TRBV5-1; 7 bases align to TRBD1. Looked up from germline, CDR1 is SGHRS and CDR2 is YFSETQ. The J segment lost 6 bases and the V segment lost 1 base, leaving 7 bases of the junction unmatched. CDR3 size: 14 residues. DNA of the CDR3: TGCGCCAGCAGCTTGTTGAGACAGGGAGTCGAGCAGTACTTC. Translated: CASSLLRQGVEQYF. The full variable domain, with the rest looked up from reference TRBV5-1 and TRBJ2-7, is KAGVTQTPRYLIKTRGQQVTLSCSPISGHRSVSWYQQTPGQGLQFLFEYFSETQRNKGNFPGRFSGRQFSNSRSEMNVSTLELGDSALYLCASSLLRQGVEQYFGPGTRLTVT.

The CDR3 DNA follows: TGCGCCAGCAGCCAAGATCGCGGGGGGAAACTTAGCTACACCTTC. Protein: CASSQDRGGKLSYTF. This chain connects TRBV4-1 to TRBJ1-2; possible D gene TRBD1, 5 bases. The length of the CDR3 is 15 residues. Germline CDR1 and CDR2: MGHRA and YSYEKL. Trimming left V 0 bases short and J 9 bases short, with 17 bases between.

The V gene is TRBV6-2 or TRBV6-3, the J gene TRBJ2-5; D remains ambiguous. This CDR3 has 12 residues. Looked up from germline, CDR1 is MNHEY and CDR2 is SVGEGT. The ends were cut back, 6 bases at V and 5 bases at J, with 10 bases in the middle. The CDR3 DNA reads TGTGCCAGCAGGGAGCCCTGGGAGACCCAGTACTTC. Amino acids: CASREPWETQYF.

This clonotype was seen a handful of times. This chain links TRBV12-3 or TRBV12-4 with TRBJ2-7; tentative D call: TRBD2 (7 bases). The germline V and J ends were trimmed by 3 bases and 1 base, with 13 bases remaining between them. The CDR3 loop spans 15 amino acids. CDR3 residues: CASSLWGGYSYEQYF. CDR3 nucleotides: TGTGCCAGCAGTTTGTGGGGGGGCTATTCCTACGAGCAGTACTTC.

This chain's CDR3 is CASSYIQGNNSPLHF. The CDR3 nucleotides are TGTGCCAGCAGTTATATTCAGGGGAATAATTCACCCCTCCACTTT. V gene TRBV6-5 combines with J gene TRBJ1-6, with a tentative D call TRBD1 (6 bases). The germline V gene encodes CDR1 MNHEY and CDR2 SVGAGI. This CDR3 has 15 residues. Trimming took off 3 bases at V and 5 bases at J, with 11 bases between the two ends.

This clonotype was counted only a few times. The chain employs TRBV6-2 or TRBV6-3 and TRBJ1-1; D is unresolved. CDR1 is MNHEY, CDR2 SVGEGT, per germline. There are 14 residues in the CDR3. With 1 base removed from V and 6 bases from J, the gap between germline ends came to 12 bases. CDR3 protein: CASSYFGDSAEAFF. DNA for the CDR3: TGTGCCAGCAGTTACTTTGGGGATTCCGCTGAAGCTTTCTTT.

There are a few counts of this clonotype. The rearrangement joins TRBV6-5 to TRBJ2-1; TRBD2 aligns across 10 bases. The germline V gene has CDR1 MNHEY and CDR2 SVGAGI. There are 15 residues in the CDR3. V shed 4 bases, J shed 10 bases, and the junction held 10 bases outside the gene matches. The CDR3 region is CASSSASGGDQEQFF. CDR3 sequence (DNA): TGTGCCAGCAGTTCCGCTAGCGGGGGAGACCAAGAGCAGTTCTTC.

The J gene is TRBJ2-1, the V gene TRBV5-1, with D possibly matching TRBD2 (6 bases). Between the trimmed V and J ends, which lost 0 bases and 8 bases, there was a span of 18 bases. Germline CDR1 reads SGHRS; CDR2 reads YFSETQ. The CDR3 is 16 amino acids. The CDR3 loop reads CASSLASHGSLDEQFF. The CDR3 bases are TGCGCCAGCAGCTTGGCCTCGCACGGGAGCTTGGATGAGCAGTTCTTC.